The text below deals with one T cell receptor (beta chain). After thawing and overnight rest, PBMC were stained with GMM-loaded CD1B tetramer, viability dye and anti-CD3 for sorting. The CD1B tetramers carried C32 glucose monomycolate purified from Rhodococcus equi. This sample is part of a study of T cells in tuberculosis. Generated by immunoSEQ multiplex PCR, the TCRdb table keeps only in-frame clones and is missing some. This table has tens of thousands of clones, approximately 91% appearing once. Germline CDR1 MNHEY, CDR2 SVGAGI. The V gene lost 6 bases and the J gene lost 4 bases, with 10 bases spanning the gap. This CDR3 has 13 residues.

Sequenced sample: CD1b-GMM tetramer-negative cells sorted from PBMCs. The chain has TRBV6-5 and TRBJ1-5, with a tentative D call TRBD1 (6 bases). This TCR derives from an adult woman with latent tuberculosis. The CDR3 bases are TGTGCCAGCAGCCCCGACAGGAATCAGCCCCAGCATTTT. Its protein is CASSPDRNQPQHF.